The 24 T cell receptor beta chains below all came from one sample that was sequenced in a study of identical twins. In TCRdb, the 5' RACE reads were re-called with MiXCR into one record per CDR3 protein. The sample lists around 570,000 distinct CDR3 sequences, 9% to 10% seen once, with under 3.5% in the top ten. A further study also used this sample, focusing on yellow fever vaccine responses in identical twins.

The sequencing input was PBMCs. The receptors originated from a young woman in good health.

This chain links TRBV24-1 with TRBJ2-6, with D possibly TRBD1 on 6 matching bases. The germline V and J ends were trimmed by 7 bases and 3 bases, with 18 bases remaining between them. The germline gives CDR1 KGHDR, CDR2 SFDVKD. There are 17 residues in the CDR3. This chain's CDR3 is CATSPQGGLLGANVLTF. The CDR3 bases are TGTGCCACCAGCCCCCAAGGGGGTCTGCTTGGGGCCAACGTCCTGACTTTC.

The chain joins TRBV10-3 to TRBJ1-4; a possible D gene is TRBD1 (6 bases). V gave up 6 bases and J gave up 13 bases, with 12 bases separating them. From germline, CDR1 is ENHRY and CDR2 SYGVKD. The CDR3 extends over 11 amino acids. The CDR3 DNA is TGTGCCATCAGCCGGGACATTGGACTGTTTTTT. Protein: CAISRDIGLFF.

The chain has TRBV7-9 and TRBJ2-1, with 9 bases lining up with TRBD2. V was clipped by 5 bases and J by 4 bases; unmatched bases: 6. Germline values: CDR1 SEHNR, CDR2 FQNEAQ (reference sequence). The CDR3 has 15 residues. CDR3 in amino acids: CASSPTSGPYNEQFF. The DNA for the CDR3 is TGTGCCAGCAGCCCTACTAGCGGGCCATACAATGAGCAGTTCTTC.

This clonotype was found many times. The gene calls are TRBV5-1 and TRBJ2-7, with 10 bases that match TRBD1. The junction had 10 bases not matched to a gene; V was cut back by 3 bases and J by 4 bases. Germline lookup yields CDR1 SGHRS and CDR2 YFSETQ. The CDR3 has 16 residues. The DNA of the CDR3 is TGCGCCAGCAGCTCCTACGACCGGGACAGGGGATACGAGCAGTACTTC. It encodes CASSSYDRDRGYEQYF.

The V gene is TRBV29-1, the J gene TRBJ2-7; 14 positions agree with TRBD2. The V and J ends lost 4 bases and 2 bases, in that order; junction bases with no gene match: 4. This CDR3 has 15 amino acids. Germline-derived CDR1 and CDR2 are SQVTM and ANQGSEA. CDR3 in DNA: TGCAGCGTTGCGAGACTAGCGGGAGGGACCTACGAGCAGTACTTC. As protein: CSVARLAGGTYEQYF.

This clonotype was seen a handful of times. The chain recombines TRBV4-2 with TRBJ2-5; possibly TRBD2 for D (7 bases). CDR3 length equals 16 residues. With 0 bases removed from V and 6 bases from J, the gap between germline ends came to 17 bases. In germline, CDR1 is LGHNA, CDR2 YNFKEQ. The CDR3 nucleotides read TGTGCCAGCAGCCAAGACCTTCGAGGGGGGGCACAGACCCAGTACTTC. Translating it yields CASSQDLRGGAQTQYF.

The sample holds a few counts of this clonotype. The V call is TRBV7-3, the J call TRBJ2-2; D is uncertain. CDR3 length: 13 residues. Trimming cost V 7 bases and J 0 bases, with 6 bases left between them. Per the germline V gene, CDR1 is SGHTA and CDR2 is FQGTGA. CDR3 loop: CASKLANTGELFF. The CDR3 DNA is TGTGCCAGCAAATTGGCGAACACCGGGGAGCTGTTTTTT.

There are many counts of this clonotype. The chain combines TRBV20-1 with TRBJ2-5; TRBD2 matches at 13 bases. V gave up 2 bases and J gave up 3 bases; unmatched junction bases: 6. The CDR3 length is 16 residues. From germline, CDR1 is DFQATT and CDR2 SNEGSKA (reference sequence). CDR3 DNA sequence: TGCAGTGCTAGAATACTAGCGGGAGGGAGCAAAGAGACCCAGTACTTC. This encodes CSARILAGGSKETQYF.

This clonotype has a handful of counts. The chain uses TRBV6-6 and TRBJ1-4; 7 nucleotides match TRBD1. In germline, CDR1 is MNHNY, CDR2 SVGAGI (reference sequence). The CDR3 length is 12 residues. Trimming removed 9 bases from V and 8 bases from J; junction bases left unmatched: 6. The CDR3 is CASTGTAEKLFF. Here the CDR3 DNA reads TGTGCCAGTACGGGGACAGCCGAAAAACTGTTTTTT.

Ten or more counts support this clonotype. This chain connects TRBV29-1 to TRBJ2-7; D may be TRBD1 (5 bases). CDR3 size: 15 residues. Germline CDR1 SQVTM, CDR2 ANQGSEA. With 1 base removed from V and 7 bases from J, the gap between germline ends came to 20 bases. The DNA for the CDR3 is TGCAGCGTTGAAGGGTCAGGGCTACCTACTCGGGAGCAGTACTTC. It yields the protein CSVEGSGLPTREQYF.

This clonotype appeared many times. V is TRBV5-1 and J is TRBJ1-1; D is possibly TRBD1 (6 bases). The germline gives CDR1 SGHRS, CDR2 YFSETQ. V dropped 0 bases and J dropped 1 base, with 13 bases sitting between them. The CDR3 is made up of 16 amino acids. The CDR3 nucleotides are TGCGCCAGCAGCTTGGTGGTAGGGGGGCAGAACACTGAAGCTTTCTTT. Protein product: CASSLVVGGQNTEAFF.

A few counts support this clonotype. This rearrangement joins TRBV9 to TRBJ1-5; D gene ambiguous. Germline loops: CDR1 SGDLS, CDR2 YYNGEE. This CDR3 region has 15 residues. Trimming shortened V by 0 bases and J by 6 bases, and 13 bases separated the two germline ends. The CDR3 coding sequence is TGTGCCAGCAGCGTAGGGACTCTCGCCAGTCAGCCCCAGCATTTT. It encodes CASSVGTLASQPQHF.

The CDR3 DNA reads TGCAGTGCTAGAGCCGGGACAGGGGGGGCCTACGAGCAGTACTTC. Protein: CSARAGTGGAYEQYF. The gene calls are TRBV20-1 and TRBJ2-7; TRBD1 agrees at 11 bases. The CDR3 consists of 15 residues. Losses at the gene ends were 1 base for V and 2 bases for J; bases not matched to a gene: 4. The germline V gene has CDR1 DFQATT and CDR2 SNEGSKA (reference sequence).

The chain couples TRBV20-1 to TRBJ2-3, with TRBD2 as a possible D gene (5 bases). Deletions cut 3 bases from V and 8 bases from J, with 15 bases between. This CDR3 comprises 13 residues. CDR1 DFQATT and CDR2 SNEGSKA come from the germline V gene (reference sequence). The CDR3 spells CSARDFSTGTQYF. CDR3 sequence (DNA): TGCAGTGCTAGGGACTTTAGTACTGGTACGCAGTATTTT.

This clonotype was observed at least ten times. The chain couples TRBV10-3 to TRBJ2-6; the match to TRBD1 covers 7 bases. V dropped 6 bases and J dropped 0; count of bases not matched to a gene: 11. This CDR3 has 18 residues. Germline values: CDR1 ENHRY, CDR2 SYGVKD. In DNA, the CDR3 is TGTGCCATCAGGACCGGGACAGATGTCATCTCTGGGGCCAACGTCCTGACTTTC. This codes for CAIRTGTDVISGANVLTF.

In its sample, this clonotype was seen many times. This chain joins TRBV28 and TRBJ1-5, with 7 positions matching TRBD1. CDR1 is MDHEN and CDR2 is SYDVKM in the germline V gene. The CDR3 totals 15 residues. V trimming: 7 bases; J trimming: 7 bases; junction bases outside the gene matches: 13. The CDR3 loop reads CASNNGDSSWQPQHF. Here the CDR3 DNA reads TGTGCCAGCAACAATGGGGACAGCTCTTGGCAGCCCCAGCATTTT.

Only one count was recorded for this clonotype. This sequence joins TRBV2 and TRBJ2-3; 10 bases map to TRBD2. Germline V gives CDR1 SNHLY, CDR2 FYNNEI. CDR3 size: 17 residues. Losses at the gene ends were 2 bases for V and 0 bases for J; bases not matched to a gene: 5. CDR3 sequence (DNA): TGTGCCAGCAGTGAAACGGGACTAGCGACTAGCACAGATACGCAGTATTTT. Translation: CASSETGLATSTDTQYF.

The chain has TRBV7-9 and TRBJ2-2; D is perhaps TRBD1 (6 bases). Per germline, CDR1 SEHNR and CDR2 FQNEAQ (reference sequence). Trimming removed 2 bases from V and 0 bases from J, with 13 bases in between. This CDR3 comprises 17 residues. Here the CDR3 reads CASSLNLRGSNTGELFF. In DNA form, the CDR3 reads TGTGCCAGCAGCTTAAATCTCAGGGGCTCGAACACCGGGGAGCTGTTTTTT.

This chain joins TRBV11-2 and TRBJ2-7, with 12 nucleotides matching TRBD2. V was clipped by 5 bases and J by 3 bases; unmatched bases: 14. Per germline, CDR1 SGHAT and CDR2 FQNNGV. The CDR3 covers 18 residues. CDR3 loop: CASSRGSLAGGPFYEQYF. In DNA, the CDR3 is TGTGCCAGCAGCCGGGGTTCGCTAGCGGGAGGGCCTTTCTACGAGCAGTACTTC.

The rearrangement uses TRBV24-1 and TRBJ2-3; a possible D gene is TRBD1 (6 bases). The V end lost 0 bases, the J end lost 1 base, and 13 bases lay between the germline ends. CDR1 KGHDR and CDR2 SFDVKD come from the germline V gene. CDR3 length equals 17 residues. In DNA, the CDR3 is TGTGCCACCAGTGATTTGCGACAGGCCGGGGGCACAGATACGCAGTATTTT. Its translation: CATSDLRQAGGTDTQYF.

This clonotype was recorded many times. The rearrangement uses TRBV12-3 or TRBV12-4 and TRBJ2-1, with TRBD1 identical over 9 bases. The ends lost 5 bases at V and 4 bases at J; junction bases unmatched: 9. CDR3 length: 16 amino acids. This CDR3 reads CASSRRGQGRYNEQFF. CDR3 nucleotide sequence: TGTGCCAGCAGTCGAAGGGGACAGGGCAGATACAATGAGCAGTTCTTC.

V is TRBV7-3 and J is TRBJ2-3; 7 nucleotides line up with TRBD1. Germline lookup yields CDR1 SGHTA and CDR2 FQGTGA. J was trimmed by 6 bases and V by 5 bases; bases with no gene match: 8. The CDR3 is made up of 14 amino acids. The CDR3 sequence is CASSPRTGRDTQYF. DNA of the CDR3: TGTGCCAGCAGCCCAAGGACAGGCCGCGATACGCAGTATTTT.

The rearrangement joins TRBV27 to TRBJ2-7; 7 nucleotides line up with TRBD1. CDR1 is MNHEY and CDR2 is SMNVEV in the germline V gene (reference sequence). The J segment lost 4 bases and the V segment lost 4 bases, leaving 4 bases of the junction unmatched. CDR3 length equals 13 residues. CDR3: CASSYGTEYEQYF. Here the CDR3 DNA reads TGTGCCAGCAGTTACGGGACAGAGTACGAGCAGTACTTC.

This clonotype was detected a few times. The chain couples TRBV11-2 to TRBJ2-2, with a possible D match to TRBD1 (5 bases). The V end was cut by 1 base, the J end by 1 base, with 13 bases between. The CDR3 spans 17 residues. CDR1 is SGHAT, CDR2 FQNNGV, per germline. The CDR3 sequence: CASSLVVFRGNTGELFF. DNA for the CDR3: TGTGCCAGCAGCTTAGTAGTGTTTAGGGGGAACACCGGGGAGCTGTTTTTT.